This paragraph reports one T cell receptor (beta chain). This record comes from a study of blood T cell repertoires in COVID-19. Study as a whole: COVID-19 samples collected from the United States, Italy and Spain covered acute and convalescent phases. T cells, B-cell-depleted T cells, or PBMCs provided the cDNA or gDNA that served as material.

Germline V gene data show CDR1 as LGHDT and CDR2 as YNNKEL (reference sequence). The CDR3 contains 16 residues. The J segment lost 4 bases and the V segment lost 4 bases, leaving 11 bases of the junction unmatched. Participant-given clinical history determined each cohort assignment. Source study methods: Estimates of nucleated cell counts were drawn from the amplification of reference gene primers. Sequencing used immunoSEQ multiplex PCR; TCRdb keeps in-frame clones, though not all of them. That table furnishes V, J and clone size, whereas the DNA furnished D and trimming. The top ten hold 1.8% of the sample, which has fewer than 250,000 clones, roughly 80% seen once.

This clonotype was sampled from a man aged 60 to 75 who had recovered from COVID-19. Sequencing input: PBMCs or T cells enriched from blood (not recorded which). The chain uses TRBV3-1 (or the pseudogene TRBV3-2) and TRBJ2-5, with 8 bases matching TRBD1. In DNA, the CDR3 is TGTGCCAGCAGCCTAACGGGGATTGGGACAGGAGAGACCCAGTACTTC. The encoded protein is CASSLTGIGTGETQYF.